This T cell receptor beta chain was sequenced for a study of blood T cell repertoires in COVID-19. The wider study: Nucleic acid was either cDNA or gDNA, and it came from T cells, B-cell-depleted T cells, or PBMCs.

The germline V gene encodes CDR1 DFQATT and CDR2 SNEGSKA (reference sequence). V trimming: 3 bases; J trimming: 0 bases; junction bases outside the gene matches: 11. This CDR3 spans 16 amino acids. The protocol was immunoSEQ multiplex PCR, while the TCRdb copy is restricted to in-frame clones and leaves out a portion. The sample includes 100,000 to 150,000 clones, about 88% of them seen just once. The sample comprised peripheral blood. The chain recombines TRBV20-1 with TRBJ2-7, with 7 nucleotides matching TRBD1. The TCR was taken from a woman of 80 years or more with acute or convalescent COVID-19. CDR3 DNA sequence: TGCAGTGCTAGTCCCCGACAGGGAACCCCCTCCTACGAGCAGTACTTC. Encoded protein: CSASPRQGTPSYEQYF.